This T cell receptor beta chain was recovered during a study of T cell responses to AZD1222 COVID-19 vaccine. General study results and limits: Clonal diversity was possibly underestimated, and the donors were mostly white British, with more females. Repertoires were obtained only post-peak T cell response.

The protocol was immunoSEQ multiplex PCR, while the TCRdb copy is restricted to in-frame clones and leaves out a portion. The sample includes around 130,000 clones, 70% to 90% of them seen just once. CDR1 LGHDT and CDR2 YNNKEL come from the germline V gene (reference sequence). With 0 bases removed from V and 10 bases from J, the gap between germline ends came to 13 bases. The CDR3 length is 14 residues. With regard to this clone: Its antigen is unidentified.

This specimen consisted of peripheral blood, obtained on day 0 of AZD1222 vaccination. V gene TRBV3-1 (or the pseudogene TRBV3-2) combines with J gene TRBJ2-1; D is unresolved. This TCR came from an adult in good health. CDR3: CASSQEVVIREQFF. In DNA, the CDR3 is TGTGCCAGCAGCCAAGAGGTAGTGATCAGAGAGCAGTTCTTC.